The 15 T cell receptor beta chains below all came from one sample that was sequenced in a study of T cell repertoires in cytomegalovirus infection. TCRdb recomputed calls from the reads with MiXCR, one row per CDR3 protein. The sample lists around 300,000 distinct CDR3 sequences, over 20% occurring once. The sequenced sample was PBMCs. The receptors derive from a human donor in good health (CMV status not recorded). Some clones in this sample may be carry-over from other donors' samples.

The chain carries TRBV20-1 and TRBJ2-7, with 8 positions matching TRBD2. The V gene end was trimmed by 1 base and the J gene end by 6 bases; junction bases not matched to a gene: 11. Germline loops: CDR1 DFQATT, CDR2 SNEGSKA (reference sequence). The CDR3 consists of 15 residues. CDR3 protein: CSARAVLAAFGEQYF. The CDR3 DNA reads as TGCAGTGCTAGAGCCGTACTAGCGGCGTTCGGCGAGCAGTACTTC.

This clonotype has a count of ten or more. The CDR3 DNA reads as TGTGCCAGCAGCTTACGGGGACTGGACACCTACGAGCAGTACTTC. Amino acid sequence: CASSLRGLDTYEQYF. The J gene is TRBJ2-7, the V gene TRBV7-2, with D possibly matching TRBD2 (6 bases). The CDR3 runs to 15 residues. The V gene's germline CDR1 is SGHTA and CDR2 FQGNSA. V was pared by 2 bases and J by 2 bases, with 13 bases between.

This clonotype has a count of ten or more. V and J are TRBV7-2 and TRBJ1-4, with no clear D. This CDR3 spans 14 amino acids. CDR1 and CDR2 (germline): SGHTA, FQGNSA. Between the trimmed V and J ends, which lost 1 base and 15 bases, there was a span of 18 bases. CDR3: CASSLGGSRSLLFF. In DNA form, the CDR3 reads TGTGCCAGCAGCTTAGGGGGTTCTCGGAGTTTGTTGTTTTTT.

Worth noting for this clonotype: The junction differs from germline at one of its ends, possibly a read error. The chain carries TRBV7-7 and TRBJ2-1; D call uncertain. Germline lookup yields CDR1 SSHAT and CDR2 FNYEAQ (reference sequence). This CDR3 comprises 16 residues. CDR3 sequence: CASSLGGVSSYNEQFF. The CDR3 region has the DNA TGTGCTAGCAGCTTAGGCGGAGTTAGCTCCTACAATGAGCAGTTCTTC.

The V call is TRBV28, the J call TRBJ1-5; D call uncertain. The V end was cut by 3 bases, the J end by 6 bases, with 15 bases between. Germline CDR1 MDHEN, CDR2 SYDVKM. This CDR3 contains 15 residues. This CDR3 reads CASSLSGRWGQPQHF. Written as DNA, the CDR3 is TGTGCCAGCAGTTTGTCAGGTCGCTGGGGTCAGCCCCAGCATTTT. Looking up the rest from reference TRBV28 and TRBJ1-5 gives the full variable domain: DVKVTQSSRYLVKRTGEKVFLECVQDMDHENMFWYRQDPGLGLRLIYFSYDVKMKEKGDIPEGYSVSREKKERFSLILESASTNQTSMYLCASSLSGRWGQPQHFGDGTRLSIL.

This chain joins TRBV5-6 and TRBJ2-4; TRBD2 is a possible D gene (5 bases). Trimming took off 0 bases at V and 0 bases at J, with 22 bases between the two ends. This CDR3 spans 20 amino acids. The germline gives CDR1 SGHDT, CDR2 YYEEEE. The CDR3: CASSLERGSVVVLAKNIQYF. The CDR3 DNA reads TGTGCCAGCAGCTTGGAGCGAGGTAGCGTAGTGGTTTTAGCCAAAAACATTCAGTACTTC.

The chain has TRBV6-6 and TRBJ1-4; D gene uncertain. The CDR3 is made up of 17 amino acids. The ends were cut back, 3 bases at V and 0 bases at J, with 14 bases in the middle. The V gene's germline CDR1 is MNHNY and CDR2 SVGAGI (reference sequence). As DNA, the CDR3 is TGTGCCAGCAGTTATCGGCAGCTACCTGCAACTAATGAAAAACTGTTTTTT. It specifies CASSYRQLPATNEKLFF.

The rearrangement links TRBV20-1 to TRBJ1-2, with D unclear. The CDR3 runs to 14 residues. Germline V gene sequence: CDR1 DFQATT, CDR2 SNEGSKA (reference sequence). Deletions cut 1 base from V and 0 bases from J, with 9 bases between. CDR3 DNA sequence: TGCAGTGCTAGAGTGGGCTCAGCTAACTATGGCTACACCTTC. Protein: CSARVGSANYGYTF.

Many counts were recorded for this clonotype. This rearrangement joins TRBV7-8 to TRBJ2-5, with D possibly matching TRBD1 (6 bases). Germline-derived CDR1 and CDR2 are SGHVS and FQNEAQ. CDR3 length equals 13 residues. V lost 5 bases and J lost 4, with 11 bases in between. CDR3 sequence: CASSPGTPETQYF. The CDR3 nucleotides are TGTGCCAGCAGCCCGGGGACACCAGAGACCCAGTACTTC.

Ten or more counts support this clonotype. This chain connects TRBV10-3 to TRBJ2-1; TRBD1 might be the D (5 bases). CDR3 length: 10 residues. The germline V gene has CDR1 ENHRY and CDR2 SYGVKD. The germline V and J ends were trimmed by 9 bases and 5 bases, with 5 bases remaining between them. The CDR3 protein is CAIGDNEQFF. In DNA form, the CDR3 reads TGTGCCATAGGGGACAATGAGCAGTTCTTC.

V is TRBV29-1 and J is TRBJ2-5; D is unresolved. Germline loops: CDR1 SQVTM, CDR2 ANQGSEA. This CDR3 contains 13 residues. The V end was cut by 7 bases, the J end by 5 bases, with 17 bases between. The CDR3 DNA reads TGCAGCGGGAAGGAGCCGTCCACGGAGACCCAGTACTTC. As protein: CSGKEPSTETQYF.

The J gene is TRBJ1-5, the V gene TRBV20-1; D is perhaps TRBD1 (5 bases). This CDR3 is 16 amino acids long. The ends were cut back, 0 bases at V and 3 bases at J, with 15 bases in the middle. The germline V gene has CDR1 DFQATT and CDR2 SNEGSKA (reference sequence). The CDR3 region is CSARDRRAGFNQPQHF. The CDR3 nucleotides read TGCAGTGCTAGAGATCGGCGGGCAGGGTTCAATCAGCCCCAGCATTTT.

The rearrangement uses TRBV11-3 and TRBJ1-1, with D possibly TRBD1 on 5 matching bases. V dropped 5 bases and J dropped 0 bases, with 16 bases sitting between them. CDR1 and CDR2 (germline): SGHNT, YENEEA. The CDR3 spans 16 residues. The DNA for the CDR3 is TGTGCCAGCAGCCCCGTCGGACGGGGGATGAACACTGAAGCTTTCTTT. It encodes CASSPVGRGMNTEAFF.

The J gene is TRBJ2-1, the V gene TRBV7-2, with D perhaps TRBD1 or TRBD2 (5 bases each). Trimming pared 3 bases from V and 4 bases from J, leaving 13 bases between. The germline V gene has CDR1 SGHTA and CDR2 FQGNSA. The CDR3 has 15 residues. The CDR3, as DNA: TGTGCCAGCAGCTTCCGACAGAGGGCTTACAATGAGCAGTTCTTC. It specifies CASSFRQRAYNEQFF.

This clonotype was detected only a few times. The rearrangement links TRBV5-1 to TRBJ2-1; no firm D call. Germline-derived CDR1 and CDR2 are SGHRS and YFSETQ. The CDR3 length is 12 residues. V gave up 0 bases and J gave up 8 bases, with 6 bases separating them. The CDR3 region is CASSLVMDEQFF. The CDR3, as DNA: TGCGCCAGCAGCTTGGTCATGGATGAGCAGTTCTTC.